A single T cell receptor beta chain is shown here with its context. What antigen it recognizes has not been identified. Base quality data are lacking; no much larger clone is found one base away. The method was 5' RACE. These reads were obtained on an Illumina HiSeq 2000. A universal primer binding site was introduced by template switching, and a unique molecular identifier was present in the final cDNA, enabling accurate counting of TCR cDNA molecules. Specific primers in the conserved constant-segment region were used to synthesize first-strand cDNA for TCR alpha and beta chains. To control for contamination, each cDNA library was double barcoded with a SMART-Mk sample barcode plus Illumina barcodes. Two successive PCR steps introduced TruSeq adapter sequences along with Illumina sample barcodes. The Illumina HiSeq platform was used with custom primers to sequence TCR alpha and beta cDNA libraries. On the study's bioinformatics: MiGEC processed the raw reads to extract unique molecular identifiers, while MiXCR was used to determine the CDR3 positions. Recombination models were inferred per individual with the repgenHMM and IGoR tools using an EM algorithm. The tcR package in R was used for shared clonotype analysis, with sharing normalized by the product of cloneset sizes. To study raw recombination free of thymic and clonal selection effects, out-of-frame nonproductive sequences were analyzed. TCRdb's own reprocessing of the public reads used fastp at Q25 and MiXCR and kept productive beta chains. Rows matching on CDR3 protein sequence are summarized as one entry with the most common DNA and genes. The V and J calls were not made by the authors but by TCRdb's processing. This sample is represented by 650,000 to 750,000 distinct CDR3 sequences; roughly 20% of them were singletons. The ten largest clonotypes hold around 4.5% of the sample.

Every donor was a healthy Caucasian. The twin cohort consisted of three pairs of female monozygotic twins, all aged roughly 18 to 30 years. Peripheral blood mononuclear cells were used as the source from which RNA for TCR libraries was isolated. This entry comes from a study of identical twins (dated by TCRdb to the mid-2010s). The study in broad terms: To test whether fetal clonotypes persist, this study deep-sequenced TCR alpha and beta repertoires from monozygotic twins, from unrelated adults of various ages, and from cord blood. To rule out contamination, replicate twin experiments were performed at different times with different library preparation protocols. Study-wide conclusions, independent of this receptor: Zero-insertion analyses could be partly confounded by invariant T cells such as MAIT and iNKT, although diverse VJ usage argued against such confounding for most clonotypes. Because the same donors could not be followed over many years, the conclusions relied on cross-sectional statistical analysis. Compared with coincidental sharing between unrelated individuals, out-of-frame TCR alpha sequences shared between twins had an excess of sequences with low generation probability. In beta out-of-frame sequences, excess twin sharing was weaker, because having fewer shared sequences lowered the signal-to-noise ratio. In monozygotic twins, recombination models systematically underestimated out-of-frame TCR alpha sharing, but the models matched the sharing seen between unrelated individuals. Abundant cord blood beta clonotypes had fewer insertions, young adult naive repertoires showed a similar but weaker trend, and memory repertoires showed no such trend.

Reading the germline V gene gives CDR1 SGHDT and CDR2 YYEEEE. The junction carries 9 bases between V and J, which are trimmed by 0 bases and 5 bases respectively. The CDR3 runs 14 amino acids, cysteine and phenylalanine included. Only the CDR3 region is kept as DNA, spanning 42 bases read in frame from base 1. In addition, the sample was reused for a study of T cells expressing NK-cell markers. According to the second study: In sorted CD3+CD56+NKG2C+, CD3+CD56+NKG2C- and CD3+CD56-NKG2C+ T-cell subsets from roughly 8 donors, TCR beta-chain repertoires were profiled. Of the eight sequenced donors, seven were found to be HCMV-seropositive and one was found to be HCMV-seronegative. In several experiments an anti-gammadeltaTCR antibody was added to restrict sorting to alphabetaTCR-expressing T cells. For six donors, the dominant CD3+CD56+NKG2C+ clonotypes were among the top 10 CD8+ clonotypes and accounted for roughly 1.0-8% of CD8+ T cells. Those dominant clonotypes were again the most abundant among CD3+CD56-NKG2C+ cells in a few donors, at roughly 28.3-60.1%. Whether the expanded NKG2C-expressing T cell clones were specific for HCMV antigens remained unclear. All eight donors whose samples were sequenced were randomly selected healthy volunteers, three of them men and five women. HCMV-specific IgG was detected in serum with a commercial ELISA kit to determine HCMV serostatus. For about 6 donors, unsorted PBMC were also used to sequence bulk peripheral blood T-cell repertoires. MIGEC was used to demultiplex reads and group the reads by UMI, and MiTCR was used to assemble and quantify clonotypes. To exclude erroneous sequences, any TCR cDNA sequence not supported by at least two reads was discarded. Downstream repertoire analysis used the tcR package, and clonotypes were matched across fractions by CDR3 nucleotide sequence plus V segment. VDJmatch was used to annotate antigen specificity against VDJdb, with one amino acid substitution in CDR3 permitted.

The receptor comes from a woman aged 18 to 35 in good health. The rearranged segments are TRBV5-6 and TRBJ2-1, with the D gene call left open. The sample taken for sequencing was PBMCs. The DNA is TGTGCCAGCAGCTTGGGTTCGACTCACAATGAGCAGTTCTTC. This sequence encodes CASSLGSTHNEQFF.